Detailed here is one TCR beta chain. V shed 4 bases, J shed 6 bases, and the junction held 7 bases outside the gene matches. The germline V gene has CDR1 SEHNR and CDR2 FQNEAQ (reference sequence). CDR3 size: 16 residues. The data are from a study of blood T cell repertoires in COVID-19. Study-level background: The analysed material was cDNA or gDNA that came from T cells, B-cell-depleted T cells, or PBMCs.

Original processing notes: Reference gene primers were amplified, and this amplification served to estimate nucleated cell counts. Sequencing used immunoSEQ multiplex PCR; TCRdb keeps in-frame clones, though not all of them. That table furnishes V, J and clone size, whereas the DNA furnished D and trimming. The profile shows 150,000 or so clones, 60% to 85% of them singletons. The specimen was peripheral blood. The source of this sequence is a woman over 75 with active or convalescent COVID-19. This chain joins TRBV7-9 and TRBJ2-5; 14 positions match TRBD2. In DNA form, the CDR3 reads TGTGCCAGCAGCTCTACGACTAGCGGGGGGGGAAAGACCCAGTACTTC. Protein sequence: CASSSTTSGGGKTQYF.